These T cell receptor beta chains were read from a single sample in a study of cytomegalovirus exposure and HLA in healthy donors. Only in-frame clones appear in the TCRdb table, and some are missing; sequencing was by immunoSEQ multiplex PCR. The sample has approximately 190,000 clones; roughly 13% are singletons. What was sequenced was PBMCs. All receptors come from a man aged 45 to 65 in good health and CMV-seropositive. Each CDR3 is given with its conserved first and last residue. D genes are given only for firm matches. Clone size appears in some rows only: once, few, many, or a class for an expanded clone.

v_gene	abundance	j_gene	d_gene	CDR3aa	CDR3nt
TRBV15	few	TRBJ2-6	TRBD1	CATSTIPTDRAGANVLTF	TGTGCCACCAGCACAATACCCACCGACAGGGCTGGGGCCAACGTCCTGACTTTC
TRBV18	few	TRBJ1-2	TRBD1	CASSPGQNYGYTF	TGTGCCAGCTCACCGGGACAGAACTATGGCTACACCTTC
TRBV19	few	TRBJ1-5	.	CASSIGGTVNQPQHF	TGTGCCAGTAGTATAGGGGGGACTGTTAATCAGCCCCAGCATTTT
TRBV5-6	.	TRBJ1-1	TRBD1	CASSYGQGNTEAFF	TGTGCCAGCAGCTACGGACAGGGGAACACTGAAGCTTTCTTT
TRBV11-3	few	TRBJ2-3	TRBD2	CASSLGAGGEGDTQYF	TGTGCCAGCAGCTTAGGAGCGGGGGGCGAGGGAGATACGCAGTATTTT
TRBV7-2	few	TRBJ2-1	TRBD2	CASSLGLAGGQGEQFF	TGTGCCAGCAGCTTAGGGCTAGCGGGGGGGCAAGGTGAGCAGTTCTTC
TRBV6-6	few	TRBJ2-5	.	CASSPATGRETQYF	TGTGCCAGCAGCCCGGCAACGGGGAGGGAGACCCAGTACTTC
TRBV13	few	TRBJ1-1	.	CASSLVRGGSEAFF	TGTGCCAGCAGCTTAGTTAGGGGGGGATCTGAAGCTTTCTTT
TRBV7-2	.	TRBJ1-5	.	CASSFARNSNQPQHF	TGTGCCAGCAGCTTTGCCAGGAATAGCAATCAGCCCCAGCATTTT
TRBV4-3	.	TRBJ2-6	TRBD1	CASSPGQGAGGANVLTF	TGCGCCAGCAGCCCGGGACAGGGGGCGGGTGGGGCCAACGTCCTGACTTTC
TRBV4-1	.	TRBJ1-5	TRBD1	CASSQQPPGGQPQHF	TGCGCCAGCAGCCAACAACCTCCAGGGGGTCAGCCCCAGCATTTT
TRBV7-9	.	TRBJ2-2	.	CASSLLLSSLNTGELFF	TGTGCCAGCAGCTTACTCCTGAGTAGCCTGAACACCGGGGAGCTGTTTTTT
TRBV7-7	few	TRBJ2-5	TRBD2	CASAERAGVYQETQYF	TGTGCTAGCGCTGAAAGGGCGGGGGTGTACCAAGAGACCCAGTACTTC
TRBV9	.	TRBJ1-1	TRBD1	CASSLGQGANEAFF	TGTGCCAGCAGCTTAGGACAGGGGGCCAATGAAGCTTTCTTT
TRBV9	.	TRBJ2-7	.	CASSSQAGPNYEQYF	TGTGCCAGCAGCTCACAAGCGGGTCCCAACTACGAGCAGTACTTC
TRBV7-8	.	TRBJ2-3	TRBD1	CASSPGGTDTLYF	TGTGCCAGCAGCCCAGGGGGAACAGATACGCTTTATTTT
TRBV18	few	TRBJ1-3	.	CASSGPGDAGNTIYF	TGTGCCAGCTCAGGACCGGGGGACGCAGGAAACACCATATATTTT
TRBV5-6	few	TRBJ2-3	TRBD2	CASSPGTSSTDTQYF	TGTGCCAGCAGCCCCGGGACTAGCAGTACAGATACGCAGTATTTT
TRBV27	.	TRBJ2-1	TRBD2	CASSLRATSGHYNEQFF	TGTGCCAGCAGTTTACGGGCGACTAGCGGGCACTACAATGAGCAGTTCTTC
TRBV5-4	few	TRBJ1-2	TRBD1	CASRPQGASRGYTF	TGTGCCAGCAGGCCACAGGGGGCGAGTAGGGGCTACACCTTC
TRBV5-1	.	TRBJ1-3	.	CASSLEAGKSGNTIYF	TGCGCCAGCAGCTTGGAGGCAGGGAAATCTGGAAACACCATATATTTT
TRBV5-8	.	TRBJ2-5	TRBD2	CASSLGLAGRSETQYF	TGTGCCAGCAGCCTGGGGCTAGCGGGGAGGTCAGAGACCCAGTACTTC
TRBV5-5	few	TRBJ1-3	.	CASTLGGSGNTIYF	TGTGCCAGCACCCTTGGGGGGTCCGGAAACACCATATATTTT
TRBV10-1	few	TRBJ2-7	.	CANYPGEPRGYEQYF	TGCGCCAACTATCCGGGGGAGCCCCGCGGGTACGAGCAGTACTTC
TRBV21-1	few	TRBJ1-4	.	CASSKVAGIKGEKLFF	TGTGCCAGCAGCAAAGTTGCAGGGATTAAAGGGGAAAAACTGTTTTTT
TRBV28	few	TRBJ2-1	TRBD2	CASSSYSGVYNEQFF	TGTGCCAGCAGTTCTTATAGCGGGGTGTACAATGAGCAGTTCTTC
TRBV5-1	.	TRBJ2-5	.	CASSYGSQETQYF	TGCGCCAGCAGCTACGGGTCTCAAGAGACCCAGTACTTC
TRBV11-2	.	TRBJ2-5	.	CASSLDLEAETQYF	TGTGCCAGCAGCTTAGATCTCGAGGCGGAGACCCAGTACTTC
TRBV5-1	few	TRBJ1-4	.	CASSLQGGGKLFF	TGCGCCAGCAGCTTACAGGGTGGAGGAAAACTGTTTTTT
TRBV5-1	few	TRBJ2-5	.	CASSSSGETQYF	TGCGCCAGCAGCTCCTCCGGGGAGACCCAGTACTTC
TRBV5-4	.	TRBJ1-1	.	CASSFDSTEAFF	TGTGCCAGCAGCTTTGACAGCACTGAAGCTTTCTTT
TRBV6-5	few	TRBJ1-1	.	CASIGGAEAFF	TGTGCCAGCATAGGAGGGGCTGAAGCTTTCTTT
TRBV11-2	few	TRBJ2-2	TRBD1	CASSRDRNTGELFF	TGTGCCAGCAGCCGGGACAGGAACACCGGGGAGCTGTTTTTT